The clone carrying this T cell receptor beta chain was seen at least ten times. These data come from a study of T cells in Graves' hyperthyroidism and ophthalmopathy. Study details: The initial diagnosis was the point when peripheral blood was collected, ahead of any treatment.

RNA transcripts were the template for amplifying TCR beta CDR3 regions. Researchers ran a first-round RT-PCR on the TCR CDR3 using the HTBI primer set. One entry per CDR3 protein results from TCRdb running MiXCR on the multiplex PCR reads. Altogether hundreds of thousands of distinct CDR3 sequences are present, less than 30% being singletons, with the ten largest covering around 28%. The J segment lost 4 bases and the V segment lost 2 bases, leaving 5 bases of the junction unmatched. The CDR3 loop spans 16 amino acids. Germline lookup yields CDR1 LNHNV and CDR2 YYDKDF (reference sequence). The J gene is TRBJ2-5, the V gene TRBV15; 12 nucleotides line up with TRBD2. The specimen sequenced was blood. The sequence derives from a man aged 35-49 years with Graves' hyperthyroidism that later progressed to Graves' ophthalmopathy. The CDR3 DNA is TGTGCCACCAGCAGACCGTTGGGACTAGCGGGAGAGACCCAGTACTTC. Its protein product is CATSRPLGLAGETQYF.